This is a list of T cell receptor beta chains from one sample in a study of control samples from healthy donors and cancer patients. TCRdb's table, derived via immunoSEQ multiplex PCR, lists solely in-frame clones and lacks some. The sample lists approximately 220,000 clones; roughly 94% were seen once. Sequencing was carried out using blood. All receptors come from a man between 50 and 59 years old in good health. Each CDR3 is given with its conserved first and last residue. D genes are given only for firm matches. The listing skips clone size in some rows; elsewhere it reads once, few, many or a size class.

v_call: TRBV6-1; cdr3_length: 14; d_call: NA; clone_size: NA; j_call: TRBJ1-1; cdr3_nt: TGTGCCAGCAGTGAATTAGGGGTAGGCGCTGAAGCTTTCTTT; cdr3_aa: CASSELGVGAEAFF
v_call: TRBV5-1; cdr3_length: 12; d_call: NA; clone_size: NA; j_call: TRBJ2-7; cdr3_nt: TGCGCCAGCAGCTTGCCAGGGTCCGAGCAGTACTTC; cdr3_aa: CASSLPGSEQYF
v_call: TRBV3-1/TRBV3-2; cdr3_length: 14; d_call: TRBD1; clone_size: NA; j_call: TRBJ2-2; cdr3_nt: TGTGCCAGCAGCCAGGACAGGGTGCTCGGGGAGCTGTTTTTT; cdr3_aa: CASSQDRVLGELFF
v_call: TRBV5-6; cdr3_length: 14; d_call: NA; clone_size: NA; j_call: TRBJ2-3; cdr3_nt: TGTGCCAGCAGACAACGGGGGGCCGGGGATACGCAGTATTTT; cdr3_aa: CASRQRGAGDTQYF
v_call: TRBV5-1; cdr3_length: 12; d_call: NA; clone_size: NA; j_call: TRBJ2-5; cdr3_nt: TGCGCCAGCAGGCCCCGTGAGGGGACCCAGTACTTC; cdr3_aa: CASRPREGTQYF
v_call: TRBV7-2; cdr3_length: 16; d_call: NA; clone_size: once; j_call: TRBJ1-5; cdr3_nt: TGTGCCAGCAGCTTAGTTAGGGCAGGGGGCAATCAGCCCCAGCATTTT; cdr3_aa: CASSLVRAGGNQPQHF
v_call: TRBV5-6; cdr3_length: 18; d_call: NA; clone_size: once; j_call: TRBJ1-1; cdr3_nt: TGTGCCAGCAGCTTGATCACTGGGGCTCGAGTCCTAAACACTGAAGCTTTCTTT; cdr3_aa: CASSLITGARVLNTEAFF
v_call: TRBV7-9; cdr3_length: 12; d_call: NA; clone_size: NA; j_call: TRBJ2-7; cdr3_nt: TGTGCCAGCAGCTTACTCAGCCACGAGCAGTACTTC; cdr3_aa: CASSLLSHEQYF
v_call: TRBV6-6; cdr3_length: 11; d_call: NA; clone_size: NA; j_call: TRBJ2-5; cdr3_nt: TGTGCCACAACCGATTCGGAGACCCAGTACTTC; cdr3_aa: CATTDSETQYF
v_call: TRBV7-4; cdr3_length: 15; d_call: NA; clone_size: NA; j_call: TRBJ1-2; cdr3_nt: TGTGCCAGCAGCTTTATCGAAGGGATTACGTATGGCTACACCTTC; cdr3_aa: CASSFIEGITYGYTF
v_call: TRBV5-5; cdr3_length: 14; d_call: NA; clone_size: NA; j_call: TRBJ1-1; cdr3_nt: TGTGCCAGCAGCTTTGCTGGGGAGAGCACTGAAGCTTTCTTT; cdr3_aa: CASSFAGESTEAFF
v_call: TRBV5-4; cdr3_length: 17; d_call: NA; clone_size: NA; j_call: TRBJ1-4; cdr3_nt: TGTGCCAGCAGTCGAGACAGGACGGATGCAACTAATGAAAAACTGTTTTTT; cdr3_aa: CASSRDRTDATNEKLFF
v_call: TRBV24-1; cdr3_length: 14; d_call: NA; clone_size: NA; j_call: TRBJ1-5; cdr3_nt: TGTGCCACCAGCGAGGGGGGGTGGTATCAGCCCCAGCATTTT; cdr3_aa: CATSEGGWYQPQHF
v_call: TRBV7-2; cdr3_length: 16; d_call: NA; clone_size: NA; j_call: TRBJ1-2; cdr3_nt: TGTGCCAGCAGCTTGGGGGCTGGGGATAGAGGACGCGGCTACACCTTC; cdr3_aa: CASSLGAGDRGRGYTF
v_call: TRBV5-1; cdr3_length: 16; d_call: TRBD1; clone_size: NA; j_call: TRBJ2-1; cdr3_nt: TGCGCCAGCAGCCGCAGCAGACAGGGTTATTCCAATGAGCAGTTCTTC; cdr3_aa: CASSRSRQGYSNEQFF
v_call: TRBV7-9; cdr3_length: 14; d_call: TRBD1; clone_size: NA; j_call: TRBJ1-1; cdr3_nt: TGTGCCAGCAGCTTAGGACAGGGGGAAACTGAAGCTTTCTTT; cdr3_aa: CASSLGQGETEAFF
v_call: TRBV28; cdr3_length: 14; d_call: TRBD1; clone_size: NA; j_call: TRBJ1-1; cdr3_nt: TGTGCCAGCAGCCTCAGGGGGCGCGGGACTGAAGCTTTCTTT; cdr3_aa: CASSLRGRGTEAFF
v_call: TRBV4-2; cdr3_length: 11; d_call: NA; clone_size: NA; j_call: TRBJ1-2; cdr3_nt: TGTGCCACCGAAGGATCGGATGGCTACACCTTC; cdr3_aa: CATEGSDGYTF
v_call: TRBV2; cdr3_length: 15; d_call: NA; clone_size: NA; j_call: TRBJ1-5; cdr3_nt: TGTGCCAGCAGGGAGGCCGCTACAAGCAATCAGCCCCAGCATTTT; cdr3_aa: CASREAATSNQPQHF
v_call: TRBV6-1; cdr3_length: 15; d_call: NA; clone_size: NA; j_call: TRBJ1-1; cdr3_nt: TGTGCCAGCAGTGACCTAGGGGCTACCAACACTGAAGCTTTCTTT; cdr3_aa: CASSDLGATNTEAFF
v_call: TRBV11-1; cdr3_length: 13; d_call: NA; clone_size: NA; j_call: TRBJ2-4; cdr3_nt: TGTGCCAGCAATACAGGGTCTGGGAACATTCAGTACTTC; cdr3_aa: CASNTGSGNIQYF
v_call: TRBV3-1/TRBV3-2; cdr3_length: 16; d_call: NA; clone_size: NA; j_call: TRBJ1-6; cdr3_nt: TGTGCCAGCAGCCGCGGGACTTTCGGGACGGATTCACCCCTCCACTTT; cdr3_aa: CASSRGTFGTDSPLHF
v_call: TRBV27; cdr3_length: 15; d_call: TRBD1; clone_size: once; j_call: TRBJ1-2; cdr3_nt: TGTGCCAGCAGGGGATATAGGACAGGGTTGAATGGCTACACCTTC; cdr3_aa: CASRGYRTGLNGYTF
v_call: TRBV6-2/TRBV6-3; cdr3_length: 11; d_call: NA; clone_size: once; j_call: TRBJ1-1; cdr3_nt: TGTGCCAGCAGTTACAAGTCGGGACAAAAATTT; cdr3_aa: CASSYKSGQKF
v_call: TRBV3-1/TRBV3-2; cdr3_length: 12; d_call: NA; clone_size: NA; j_call: TRBJ1-3; cdr3_nt: TGTGCCAGCAGCAGTCGTGGACAGACCATATATTTT; cdr3_aa: CASSSRGQTIYF
v_call: TRBV7-3; cdr3_length: 13; d_call: NA; clone_size: NA; j_call: TRBJ2-1; cdr3_nt: TGTGCCAGCAGCTTAAGGCCAATTGATGAGCAGTTCTTC; cdr3_aa: CASSLRPIDEQFF
v_call: TRBV2; cdr3_length: 14; d_call: NA; clone_size: NA; j_call: TRBJ2-2; cdr3_nt: TGTGCCAGCAGTGAATATGGGGTCACCGGGGAGCTGTTTTTT; cdr3_aa: CASSEYGVTGELFF
v_call: TRBV27; cdr3_length: 14; d_call: NA; clone_size: NA; j_call: TRBJ2-5; cdr3_nt: TGTGCCAGCAGTCCCGGGGGAAGCCAAGAGACCCAGTACTTC; cdr3_aa: CASSPGGSQETQYF
v_call: TRBV5-4; cdr3_length: 13; d_call: NA; clone_size: NA; j_call: TRBJ1-2; cdr3_nt: TGTGCCAGCAGCTCTACACGTAACTATGGCTACACCTTC; cdr3_aa: CASSSTRNYGYTF